In its sample, the clone carrying this T cell receptor (beta chain) was seen many times. Its antigen is currently unknown. This sample was included in a study of blood T cells in healthy people across ages. The wider study: About one barcoded TCR beta cDNA was captured per two T cells.

The authors ran a second PCR of roughly 6 to 12 cycles using a sample-barcoded 5' primer and a J-beta primer mix. Each TCR beta cDNA got a 12-nucleotide random molecular identifier. TCRdb reanalysed the 5' RACE reads using MiXCR and keeps one entry per CDR3 protein. The profile shows about 900,000 distinct CDR3 sequences, around two thirds of them singletons. Findings of the study overall: Higher diversity, along with more naive CD4+ cells, distinguished long-lived donors from aged donors. The study lacked donor CMV status, which possibly confounded expanded clonotype changes.

The CDR3 spans 16 residues. The V gene end was trimmed by 2 bases and the J gene end by 7 bases; junction bases not matched to a gene: 12. Sequencing was carried out using blood. The chain joins TRBV12-3 or TRBV12-4 to TRBJ2-7, with 9 nucleotides matching TRBD2. The receptor's source is a man aged 25 to 40 in good health. CDR3 in amino acids: CASSLRLAGVAREQYF. CDR3 nucleotide sequence: TGTGCCAGCAGTTTAAGATTAGCGGGGGTAGCACGGGAGCAGTACTTC.